This entry describes one T cell receptor (beta chain). This clonotype has ten or more counts. Its antigen has not been determined. Base qualities are not provided; no much larger clone lies one nucleotide away. This record comes from a study of T cells in Graves' hyperthyroidism and ophthalmopathy (dated by TCRdb to between 2018 and 2021). For the wider study: A discovery cohort of roughly 100 patients, about 43 with Graves' ophthalmopathy and more than 55 with stable Graves' hyperthyroidism, was used to find distinguishing TCR V-J signatures. After blood sampling, hyperthyroidism patients were treated with methimazole at a starting dose of 30 mg daily, and ophthalmopathy patients were treated with high-dose intravenous methylprednisolone. The paper reports TCR Vbeta CDR3 sequencing of about 140 peripheral blood samples: some 41 ophthalmopathy, roughly 74 hyperthyroidism and 17 progressor patients. The roughly 91 discovery patients were randomly split 7:3 into training and test sets. Thyroid tissue and blood T-cell repertoires from over 5 Graves' hyperthyroidism patients were also compared in the study. Prospective prediction of ophthalmopathy was tested in an independent validation cohort consisting of fewer than 20 hyperthyroidism patients and around 16 patients who later progressed to ophthalmopathy.

The TCR beta CDR3 regions were amplified from the RNA transcripts. The first round of RT-PCR for the TCR CDR3 was performed with the HTBI primer set and the Qiagen OneStep RT-PCR kit. The libraries were constructed in a second round of multiplex PCR and then size-selected and purified. Paired-end sequencing of the libraries was performed with 100 bp reads on an Illumina HiSeq2000. The study's processing was this. SOAPnuke was used to process the raw data, with reads discarded if the reads contained adapters or uncalled bases, had a mean Phred below 15, or lacked an exact constant-primer or identifier match. High-quality paired reads were merged with COPE v1.2.5, and unique nucleotide sequences were defined as clonotypes. MiTCR v1.1 was used to align clonotypes to the IMGT TRBV, TRBD and TRBJ reference segments. Only V-J combinations with frequency above 0.0001, covering about 99% of repertoires, were analysed. The TCS score was defined as the ratio of F50 (clonal expansion) to E x V (chaos), calculated using BLOSUM62-based TCRdist between CDR3 peptides within each V-J. Welch's t-statistics and random forest reduced 450 to 600 V-J features to 13, which were used in a naive Bayes classifier (R e1071). The similarity between thyroid and blood repertoires was quantified using the Morisita-Horn index. Using fastp at Q25 and MiXCR, TCRdb reprocessed the public reads and kept productive beta chains. Each entry is one CDR3 protein sequence, shown with its most common DNA and genes. The V and J calls come from TCRdb's annotation, not from the publication. This sample gives about 570,000 distinct CDR3 sequences in total; about half of them show up just once. The ten largest clonotypes hold around 20% of the sample.

The CDR3, cysteine through phenylalanine, is 15 amino acids long. Only CDR3 DNA remains: 45 bases, in frame from the first base. The junction shows trimming of 0 bases on V and 0 bases on J, plus 9 bases between the germline ends. CDR1 and CDR2 are drawn from the germline V gene: SNHLY, FYNNEI. Exclusion was applied to patients with uncontrolled infections, other autoimmune diseases, pregnancy or lactation. Diagnoses relied on clinical symptoms, serum thyroxine and TRAb, thyroid ultrasound and orbital computed tomography. Trizol reagent was used to extract total RNA, and RNA quality was then checked on an Agilent 2100 Bioanalyzer. Here is what the overall study found, with its caveats: In validation, the model predicted progression to ophthalmopathy a median of roughly 6.1 months before onset, with about 64% sensitivity and about 75% specificity. Ophthalmopathy was separated from stable hyperthyroidism by a 13 V-J signature model, with around 88% sensitivity and approximately 81% specificity obtained in cross-validation and 80%/75% obtained in testing. Sample size was not statistically predetermined, and investigators were not blinded to group allocation. Most expanded thyroid clonotypes (frequency above 0.001) were also detected in blood, a finding suggesting that blood repertoires may reflect thyroid immune responses.

The chain uses TRBV2 and TRBJ2-7, with the D gene not confidently named. The receptor was isolated from an adult woman with Graves' disease, either hyperthyroidism or ophthalmopathy (not recorded which). Sequenced: peripheral blood or thyroid tissue (not recorded which). The CDR3 reads CASSEAPGSSYEQYF. The DNA sequence follows: TGTGCCAGCAGTGAAGCGCCCGGGTCCTCCTACGAGCAGTACTTC. Supplemented by the reference TRBV2 and TRBJ2-7 proteins around the CDR3, the complete variable domain is EPEVTQTPSHQVTQMGQEVILRCVPISNHLYFYWYRQILGQKVEFLVSFYNNEISEKSEIFDDQFSVERPDGSNFTLKIRSTKLEDSAMYFCASSEAPGSSYEQYFGPGTRLTVT.